Shown below are 5 T cell receptor beta chains from a single sample sequenced in a study of blood T cell repertoires in COVID-19. TCRdb's table, derived via immunoSEQ multiplex PCR, lists solely in-frame clones and lacks some. The data hold about 17,000 clones, with about 80% observed a single time. Material: peripheral blood. The receptor set was obtained from a man aged 55 to 70 with active or convalescent COVID-19.

This chain links TRBV10-3 with TRBJ2-3; the D gene is possibly TRBD2 (6 bases). V dropped 6 bases and J dropped 2 bases, with 12 bases sitting between them. Germline assignment: CDR1 ENHRY and CDR2 SYGVKD. The CDR3 is 14 amino acids. Here the CDR3 reads CAISPGALTDTQYF. The CDR3 region has the DNA TGTGCCATCAGCCCGGGAGCTCTCACAGATACGCAGTATTTT.

V gene TRBV3-1 (or the pseudogene TRBV3-2) combines with J gene TRBJ1-2; TRBD1 aligns across 9 bases. V lost 3 bases and J lost 8; bases outside the gene matches: 13. CDR1 and CDR2 (germline): LGHDT, YNNKEL (reference sequence). The CDR3 is 16 amino acids. The DNA for the CDR3 is TGTGCCAGCAGCCAGGCCGCCCTGGGACAGGGATTAGGCTACACCTTC. Translated, it gives CASSQAALGQGLGYTF.

The chain uses TRBV5-4 and TRBJ2-3; 7 nucleotides align to TRBD1. The CDR3 has 15 amino acids. Germline V gene sequence: CDR1 SGHNT, CDR2 YYREEE (reference sequence). V lost 4 bases and J lost 4; bases outside the gene matches: 9. In DNA, the CDR3 is TGTGCCAGCAGCCCCGGGACAGCGAGTTCAGATACGCAGTATTTT. As protein: CASSPGTASSDTQYF.

The genes are TRBV30 and TRBJ2-3; TRBD2 is a possible D gene (9 bases). Per germline, CDR1 GTSNPN and CDR2 SVGIG (reference sequence). Trimming stripped 5 bases from V and 5 bases from J, with 17 bases between. The CDR3 length is 14 residues. The CDR3: CAWVPSGTGDTQYF. In DNA form, the CDR3 reads TGTGCCTGGGTCCCTAGCGGGACAGGAGATACGCAGTATTTT.

This chain joins TRBV6-2 or TRBV6-3 and TRBJ2-4, with a weak D call TRBD2 (6 bases). Trimming took 5 bases from V and 5 from J, leaving 16 bases between them. The CDR3 runs to 15 residues. Germline assignment: CDR1 MNHEY and CDR2 SVGEGT. DNA for the CDR3: TGTGCCAGCAGTGCGGCCGGGACTCCAGAAAACATTCAGTACTTC. Protein: CASSAAGTPENIQYF.